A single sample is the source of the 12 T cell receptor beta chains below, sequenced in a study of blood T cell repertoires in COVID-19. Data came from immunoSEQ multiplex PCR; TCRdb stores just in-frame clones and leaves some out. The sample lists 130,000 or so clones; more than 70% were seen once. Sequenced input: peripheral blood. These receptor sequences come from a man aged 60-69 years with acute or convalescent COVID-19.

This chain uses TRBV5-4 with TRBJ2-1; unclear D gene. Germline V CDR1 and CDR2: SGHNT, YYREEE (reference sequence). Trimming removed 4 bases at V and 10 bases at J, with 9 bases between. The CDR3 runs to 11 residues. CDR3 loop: CASSNLREQFF. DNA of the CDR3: TGTGCCAGCAGCAACCTCCGGGAGCAGTTCTTC.

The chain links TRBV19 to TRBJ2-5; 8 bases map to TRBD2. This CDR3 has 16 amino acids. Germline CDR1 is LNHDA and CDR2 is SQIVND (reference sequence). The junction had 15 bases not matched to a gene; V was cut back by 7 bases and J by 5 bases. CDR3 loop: CASKKSNGRARETQYF. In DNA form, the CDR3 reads TGTGCCAGTAAGAAGAGTAACGGGAGGGCCAGGGAGACCCAGTACTTC.

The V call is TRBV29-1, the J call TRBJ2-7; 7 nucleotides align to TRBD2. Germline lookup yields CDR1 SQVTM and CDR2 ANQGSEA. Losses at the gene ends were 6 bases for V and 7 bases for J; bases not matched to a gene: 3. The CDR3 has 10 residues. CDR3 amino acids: CSVLAAEQYF. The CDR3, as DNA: TGCAGCGTCCTAGCGGCTGAGCAGTACTTC.

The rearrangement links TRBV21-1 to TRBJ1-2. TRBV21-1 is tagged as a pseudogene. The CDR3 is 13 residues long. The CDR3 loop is CASSKEDGEGYTF. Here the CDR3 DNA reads TGTGCCAGCAGCAAAGAAGATGGGGAGGGCTACACCTTC.

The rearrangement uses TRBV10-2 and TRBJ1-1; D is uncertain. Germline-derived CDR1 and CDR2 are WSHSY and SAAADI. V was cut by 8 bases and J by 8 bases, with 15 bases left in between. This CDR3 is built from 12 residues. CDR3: CASRSLGTEAFF. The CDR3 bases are TGCGCCAGCCGGTCACTGGGCACAGAAGCTTTCTTT.

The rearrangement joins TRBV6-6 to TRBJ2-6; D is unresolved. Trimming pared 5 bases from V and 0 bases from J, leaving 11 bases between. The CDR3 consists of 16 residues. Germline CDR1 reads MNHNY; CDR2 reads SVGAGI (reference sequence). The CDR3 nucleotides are TGTGCCAGCAGTGCCCAGACTGACTCTGGGGCCAACGTCCTGACTTTC. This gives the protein CASSAQTDSGANVLTF.

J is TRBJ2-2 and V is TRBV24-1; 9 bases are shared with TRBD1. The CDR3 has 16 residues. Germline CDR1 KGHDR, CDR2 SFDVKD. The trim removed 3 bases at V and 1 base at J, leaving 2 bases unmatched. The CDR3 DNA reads TGTGCCACCAGTGATAGGGGACAGGGGAACACCGGGGAGCTGTTTTTT. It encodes CATSDRGQGNTGELFF.

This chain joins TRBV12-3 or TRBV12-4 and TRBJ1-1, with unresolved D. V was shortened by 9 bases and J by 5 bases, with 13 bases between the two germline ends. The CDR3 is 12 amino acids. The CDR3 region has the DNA TGTGCCAGTCTCTGGGGAGGGACTGAAGCTTTCTTT. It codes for CASLWGGTEAFF.

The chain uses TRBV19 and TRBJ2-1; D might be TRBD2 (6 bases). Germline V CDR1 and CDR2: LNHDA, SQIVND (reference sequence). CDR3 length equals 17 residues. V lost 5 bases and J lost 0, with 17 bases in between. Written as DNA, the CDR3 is TGTGCCAGTAGTGATCGCAGCGGGTGGAACTCCTACAATGAGCAGTTCTTC. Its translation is CASSDRSGWNSYNEQFF.

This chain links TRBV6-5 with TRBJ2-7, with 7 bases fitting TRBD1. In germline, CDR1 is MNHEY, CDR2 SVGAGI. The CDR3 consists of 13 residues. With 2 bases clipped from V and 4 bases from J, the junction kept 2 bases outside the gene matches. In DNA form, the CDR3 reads TGTGCCAGCAGTTACGGGACAGATTACGAGCAGTACTTC. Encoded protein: CASSYGTDYEQYF.

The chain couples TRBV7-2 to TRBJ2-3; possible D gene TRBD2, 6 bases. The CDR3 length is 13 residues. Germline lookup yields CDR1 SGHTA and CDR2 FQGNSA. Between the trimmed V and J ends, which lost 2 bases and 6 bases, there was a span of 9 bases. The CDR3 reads CASSLRREDTQYF. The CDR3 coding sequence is TGTGCCAGCAGCTTAAGACGGGAGGATACGCAGTATTTT.

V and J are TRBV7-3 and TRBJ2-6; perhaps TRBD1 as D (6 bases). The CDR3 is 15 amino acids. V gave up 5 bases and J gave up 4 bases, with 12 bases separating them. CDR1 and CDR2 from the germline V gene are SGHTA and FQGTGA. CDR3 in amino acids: CASSHRDAGANVLTF. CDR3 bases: TGTGCCAGCAGCCACAGGGACGCCGGGGCCAACGTCCTGACTTTC.